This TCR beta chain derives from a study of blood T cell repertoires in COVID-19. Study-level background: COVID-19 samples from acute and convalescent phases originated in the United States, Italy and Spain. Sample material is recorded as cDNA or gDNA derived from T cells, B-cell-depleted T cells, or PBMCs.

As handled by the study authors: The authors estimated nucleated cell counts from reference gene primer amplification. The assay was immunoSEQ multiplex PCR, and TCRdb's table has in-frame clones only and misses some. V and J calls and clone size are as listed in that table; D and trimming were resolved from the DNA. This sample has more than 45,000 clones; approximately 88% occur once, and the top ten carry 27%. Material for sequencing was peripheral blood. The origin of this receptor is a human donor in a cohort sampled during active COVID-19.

The CDR3 region is CASSPGHNTGELFF. CDR3 sequence (DNA): TGTGCCAGCAGTCCGGGACATAACACCGGGGAGCTGTTTTTT. The rearrangement joins TRBV6-5 to TRBJ2-2; D might be TRBD1 (6 bases). V was trimmed by 5 bases and J by 2 bases, leaving 9 bases between them. CDR1 and CDR2 (germline): MNHEY, SVGAGI. This CDR3 contains 14 residues.